This entry is about one T cell receptor (beta chain). This specimen comes from a study of T cells expressing NK-cell markers. After re-calling the 5' RACE reads, TCRdb lists one entry per CDR3 protein, DNA absent. This sample lists about 170,000 distinct CDR3 sequences; its ten largest clones have 20% to 25%. The clonotype comes from a man between 18 and 69 years old in good health. The sequenced sample was blood T cells: a sorted CD56 or NKG2C T cell subset, CD4+ or CD8+ T cells, or bulk PBMC T cells (not recorded which).

The CDR3 spells CASSFGGSTDTQYF. The J gene is TRBJ2-3, the V gene TRBV27; the TCRdb D gene call, TRBD1, has no DNA to confirm it. The CDR3 loop spans 14 amino acids. Germline V gene sequence: CDR1 MNHEY, CDR2 SMNVEV (reference sequence).